These T cell receptor beta chains were read from a single sample in a study of PD-L1 blockade in urothelial cancer. Profiled with immunoSEQ multiplex PCR; TCRdb holds only in-frame clones, not every one. Altogether roughly 84,000 clones are present, 82% being singletons, with the ten largest covering approximately 9.5%. The sequences come from PBMCs, collected around atezolizumab (anti-PD-L1) treatment. The source of these receptors is a man in his 70s with urothelial cancer. The CDR3 runs from the conserved cysteine through the conserved F or W. A D gene is named only where the DNA matches it firmly. Clone size appears in some rows only: once, few, many, or a class for an expanded clone.

size	D	V	J	DNA	CDR3
few	NA	TRBV5-1	TRBJ2-2	TGCGCCAGCAGCTTGGTCCTAGTCCCCGGGGAGCTGTTTTTT	CASSLVLVPGELFF
NA	NA	TRBV5-4	TRBJ1-4	TGTGCCAGCAGCAATGCGGGGCACGGTGAAAAACTGTTTTTT	CASSNAGHGEKLFF
NA	TRBD1	TRBV11-2	TRBJ2-5	TGTGCCAGCAGTTTGGGACAGGGGAAACAAGAGACCCAGTACTTC	CASSLGQGKQETQYF
NA	TRBD1	TRBV4-2	TRBJ1-4	TGTGCCAGCAGCCAAAACCCGGGACAGGGGCGTAGGGAAAAACTGTTTTTT	CASSQNPGQGRREKLFF
NA	TRBD2	TRBV2	TRBJ2-1	TGTGCCAGCCTACTAGCGGGAATCTACAATGAGCAGTTCTTC	CASLLAGIYNEQFF
NA	TRBD2	TRBV18	TRBJ2-1	TGTGCCAGCTCACCAGGGCTAGCGGGAGGGGGCTCCTACAATGAGCAGTTCTTC	CASSPGLAGGGSYNEQFF
NA	NA	TRBV7-8	TRBJ2-1	TGTGCCAGCAGTCCCTCGCTAACCCTCGATCCCCGGCAGTTCTTC	CASSPSLTLDPRQFF
NA	NA	TRBV6-1	TRBJ1-1	TGTGCCAGCAGACAGTACGGGAACACTGAAGCTTTCTTT	CASRQYGNTEAFF
NA	NA	TRBV29-1	TRBJ2-7	TGCAGCGTTGTCTCTGGACAGAAAACCTACGAGCAGTACTTC	CSVVSGQKTYEQYF
NA	TRBD2	TRBV18	TRBJ2-3	TGTGCCAGCTCACCCAGCGGGGGGGCCTATGTGGATACGCAGTATTTT	CASSPSGGAYVDTQYF
NA	NA	TRBV7-2	TRBJ1-2	TGTGCCAGCGGAACACAGGGAGACTATGGCTACACCTTC	CASGTQGDYGYTF
once	NA	TRBV6-1	TRBJ1-5	TGTGCCAGCAGTGATGCCGGTGGGCCCCAGCATTTT	CASSDAGGPQHF
NA	TRBD1	TRBV6-5	TRBJ1-1	TGTGCCAGCAGCCTGGGACAGGGGGCGCTTACTGAAGCTTTCTTT	CASSLGQGALTEAFF
NA	NA	TRBV10-1	TRBJ2-5	TGCGCCAGCACAGGGATACCTCAAGAGACCCAGTACTTC	CASTGIPQETQYF
NA	TRBD1	TRBV5-1	TRBJ2-7	TGCGCCAGCAGCTGGGGGACAGGACCCTCCTACGAGCAGTACTTC	CASSWGTGPSYEQYF
NA	NA	TRBV11-3	TRBJ2-6	TGTGCCAGCAGCTTGAGAGGCAGGGGATCTGGGGCCAACGTCCTGACTTTC	CASSLRGRGSGANVLTF
NA	NA	TRBV9	TRBJ1-2	TGTGCCAGCAGCGTAGCCGTCAGCTATGGCTACACCTTC	CASSVAVSYGYTF
NA	TRBD2	TRBV5-4	TRBJ2-7	TGTGCCAGCAGCGCTGGACTAGCGGGGACCTACGAGCAGTACTTC	CASSAGLAGTYEQYF
few	TRBD1	TRBV18	TRBJ1-2	TGTGCCAGCTCACCAGGGCAGGGGGTGCATGGCTACACCTTC	CASSPGQGVHGYTF
NA	TRBD1	TRBV5-1	TRBJ1-2	TGCGCCAGCAGCTTGGATCAACAGGGGTACTATGGCTACACCTTC	CASSLDQQGYYGYTF
NA	TRBD2	TRBV2	TRBJ2-7	TGTGCCAGCAGTGTTCCTAGCGGGAGTCTCTACGAGCAGTACTTC	CASSVPSGSLYEQYF
NA	NA	TRBV6-5	TRBJ1-1	TGTGCCAGCAGGAAGACAGGGAACACTGAAGCTTTCTTT	CASRKTGNTEAFF
NA	NA	TRBV11-3	TRBJ2-7	TGTGCCAGCAGCTTAGCGGGGGCCTACGAGCAGTACTTC	CASSLAGAYEQYF
NA	TRBD2	TRBV4-2	TRBJ2-2	TGTGCCAGCAGCCAACTGGGACTAGCGGGGAACACCGGGGAGCTGTTTTTT	CASSQLGLAGNTGELFF
NA	NA	TRBV7-9	TRBJ2-1	TGTGCCAGCAGCCGGACTGGCCTCTGGGAGCAGTTCTTC	CASSRTGLWEQFF
NA	NA	TRBV11-3	TRBJ2-2	TGTGCCAGCAGAAGCGCCGGGGGGGAGCTGTTTTTT	CASRSAGGELFF
once	NA	TRBV7-8	TRBJ1-1	TGTGCCAGCAGTCCTCAGGCGAACACTGAAGCTTTCTTT	CASSPQANTEAFF
NA	NA	TRBV6-1	TRBJ2-5	TGTGCCAGCAGTGACGCTCGCAGGGTTGAGACCCAGTACTTC	CASSDARRVETQYF
NA	TRBD1	TRBV7-2	TRBJ1-3	TGTGCCAGCAGCCCCGGGACAGGGCGAAGCGGCGGAAACACCATATATTTT	CASSPGTGRSGGNTIYF
NA	TRBD1	TRBV6-6	TRBJ2-5	TGTGCCAGCAGTTACATGCCTGGGACAGGACAAGAGACCCAGTACTTC	CASSYMPGTGQETQYF
NA	NA	TRBV7-6	TRBJ2-1	TGTGCCAGCAGCTTAGGGGCGGGGAGAAACAATGAGCAGTTCTTC	CASSLGAGRNNEQFF
NA	TRBD2	TRBV11-3	TRBJ2-7	TGTGCCAGCAGCTTGGGACTAGCGGGAAAGCAGTACTTC	CASSLGLAGKQYF
NA	TRBD1	TRBV11-3	TRBJ1-4	TGTGCCAGCAGCCCCCGACAGGGCTCTAATGAAAAACTGTTTTTT	CASSPRQGSNEKLFF
NA	TRBD2	TRBV10-3	TRBJ2-2	TGTGCCATCAGTGAGGGACTAGCGGTGAACACCGGGGAGCTGTTTTTT	CAISEGLAVNTGELFF
NA	NA	TRBV2	TRBJ2-1	TGTGCCAGCACGGAGGGTAGGGGACTGGGGTCGGAGCAGTTCTTC	CASTEGRGLGSEQFF
NA	NA	TRBV21-1	TRBJ2-7	TGTGCCAGCATCCCGGACAGGGGATCCTTC	CASIPDRGSF
NA	TRBD2	TRBV28	TRBJ2-3	TGTGCCAGCACCTTGGGGGGGGAAGATACGCAGTATTTT	CASTLGGEDTQYF
NA	NA	TRBV7-9	TRBJ2-1	TGTGCCAGCAGCCTTCCGGGACTTTCCCTCAATGAGCAGTTCTTC	CASSLPGLSLNEQFF
NA	NA	TRBV4-2	TRBJ1-3	TGTGCCAGCAGCCAAGGCCGCCGGAGTGTTCTTGGAAACACCATATATTTT	CASSQGRRSVLGNTIYF
NA	NA	TRBV11-3	TRBJ2-1	TGTGCCAGCAGTCAGGACAGTTCTTACAATGAGCAGTTCTTC	CASSQDSSYNEQFF
once	TRBD1	TRBV5-1	TRBJ2-1	TGCGCCAGCAGCGACTATCCGGGACAGGGCCTAAATGAGCAGTTCTTC	CASSDYPGQGLNEQFF
NA	NA	TRBV6-6	TRBJ2-7	TGTGCCAGCAGTTACGACAGTAAGCAGTACTTC	CASSYDSKQYF
NA	TRBD2	TRBV5-1	TRBJ2-3	TGCGCCAGCAGCCACGGACTAGCGGGAGTGTCCGAGACAGATACGCAGTATTTT	CASSHGLAGVSETDTQYF
NA	NA	TRBV6-1	TRBJ1-2	TGTGCCAGCAGGGCACCGGGGGAGATTTATGGCTACACCTTC	CASRAPGEIYGYTF
medium-sized	NA	TRBV5-6	TRBJ2-7	TGTGCCAGCAGTAACTCCTACGAGCAGTACTTC	CASSNSYEQYF
NA	NA	TRBV4-1	TRBJ2-3	TGCGCCAGCAGCCAAGGAACCTCCGAGACAGAAACGCAGTATTTT	CASSQGTSETETQYF
NA	NA	TRBV5-1	TRBJ2-3	TGCGCCAGCAGCTTGGGACAAACAGATACGCAGTATTTT	CASSLGQTDTQYF